Here is one T cell receptor beta chain with its context. As yet, its antigen is unknown. V shed 5 bases and J shed 2 bases, with 16 bases lying between them. From germline, CDR1 is MNHEY and CDR2 SMNVEV (reference sequence). The CDR3 is 15 residues long. Sequencing used immunoSEQ multiplex PCR; TCRdb keeps in-frame clones, though not all of them. In the table there are fewer than 95,000 clones, more than 85% of which are singletons. This sample was included in a study of graft-versus-host responses after intestinal transplantation. Across the whole study: Induction with anti-thymocyte globulin, then tacrolimus and steroids for approximately three years, was given to all recipients.

The V call is TRBV27, the J call TRBJ2-7; D possibly corresponds to TRBD1 (6 bases). Material: unstimulated CD8+ T cells sorted from spleen or lymph node cells, obtained before intestinal transplant. The TCR comes from a human donor who received an intestinal transplant. Here the CDR3 reads CASSPRTVATYEQYF. CDR3 nucleotides: TGTGCCAGCAGTCCACGGACAGTTGCCACCTACGAGCAGTACTTC.